The 12 T cell receptor beta chains below all came from one sample that was sequenced in a study of blood T cells in healthy people across ages. Through a sample-barcoded 5' primer and a J-beta primer mix, a second PCR was run for roughly 6 to 12 cycles. TCRdb reanalysed the 5' RACE reads using MiXCR and keeps one entry per CDR3 protein. The top ten clones hold roughly 19% of a sample with fewer than 1,000,000 distinct CDR3 sequences, 40% to 50% of them seen once. Sequencing was carried out using blood. These receptors were collected from a man between 60 and 75 years old in good health.

V gene TRBV20-1 combines with J gene TRBJ2-1; D call uncertain. Germline values: CDR1 DFQATT, CDR2 SNEGSKA (reference sequence). The CDR3 has 14 amino acids. V was clipped by 2 bases and J by 0 bases, with 8 bases between them. CDR3 residues: CSARLARSYNEQFF. In nucleotides, the CDR3 is TGCAGTGCTAGACTCGCCCGCTCCTACAATGAGCAGTTCTTC.

Points on this clonotype: This may stem from a read error, because a much larger clone lies one nucleotide away. V usage is TRBV20-1 and J usage is TRBJ2-3; the D is unclear. This CDR3 comprises 14 residues. Germline lookup yields CDR1 DFQATT and CDR2 SNEGSKA (reference sequence). Written as DNA, the CDR3 is TGCAGTGTTAGAGATAGGCAGCGCACAGATACGCAGTATTTT. As protein: CSVRDRQRTDTQYF.

The chain recombines TRBV20-1 with TRBJ2-1; no clear D gene. The CDR3 runs to 14 residues. V was shortened by 4 bases and J by 0 bases, with 10 bases between the two germline ends. Germline CDR1 is DFQATT and CDR2 is SNEGSKA (reference sequence). This CDR3 reads CSATSPSSYNEQFF. Here the CDR3 DNA reads TGCAGTGCTACCTCCCCTAGCTCCTACAATGAGCAGTTCTTC.

The chain recombines TRBV15 with TRBJ2-1; D call uncertain. The CDR3 is 17 amino acids. V dropped 0 bases and J dropped 1 base, with 13 bases sitting between them. Per germline, CDR1 LNHNV and CDR2 YYDKDF (reference sequence). The CDR3 coding sequence is TGTGCCACCAGCAGAGATCTTGCGGAGTATTCCTACAATGAGCAGTTCTTC. Its translation: CATSRDLAEYSYNEQFF.

The chain has TRBV18 and TRBJ1-1; TRBD1 agrees at 8 bases. This CDR3 comprises 14 residues. Per germline, CDR1 KGHSH and CDR2 LQKENI. The V segment lost 4 bases and the J segment 11 bases; nucleotides outside the gene matches: 12. CDR3 in amino acids: CASSLTGTGQEAFF. The CDR3 region has the DNA TGTGCCAGCTCACTTACAGGGACAGGTCAGGAGGCTTTCTTT.

This clonotype was counted only a few times. V usage is TRBV12-3 or TRBV12-4 and J usage is TRBJ2-5; D may be TRBD2 (6 bases). Trimming took 8 bases from V and 1 from J, leaving 14 bases between them. The CDR3 has 14 amino acids. CDR3: CASRGGILQETQYF. The CDR3 bases are TGTGCCAGCCGTGGGGGGATCCTCCAAGAGACCCAGTACTTC.

The V and J genes are TRBV5-1 and TRBJ2-6; D gene unclear. Germline assignment: CDR1 SGHRS and CDR2 YFSETQ. This CDR3 has 15 amino acids. Trimming cost V 0 bases and J 0 bases, with 4 bases left between them. CDR3 sequence: CASSLEASGANVLTF. CDR3 DNA: TGCGCCAGCAGCTTGGAGGCCTCTGGGGCCAACGTCCTGACTTTC.

The gene calls are TRBV27 and TRBJ2-7; D gene ambiguous. V was cut by 7 bases and J by 3 bases, with 16 bases left in between. The CDR3 extends over 14 amino acids. CDR1 MNHEY and CDR2 SMNVEV come from the germline V gene (reference sequence). Written as DNA, the CDR3 is TGTGCCAGCAAGGAGAGGCAGGAAGTCTACGAGCAGTACTTC. It codes for CASKERQEVYEQYF.

The genes are TRBV7-2 and TRBJ2-3; D is undetermined. The CDR3 extends over 13 amino acids. Germline V CDR1 and CDR2: SGHTA, FQGNSA. Trimming removed 1 base from V and 4 bases from J, with 6 bases in between. The CDR3: CASSLGAPDTQYF. In DNA form, the CDR3 reads TGTGCCAGCAGCTTAGGGGCCCCAGATACGCAGTATTTT.

The chain recombines TRBV3-1 with TRBJ1-2; D is unclear. CDR1 LGHDT and CDR2 YNNKEL come from the germline V gene (reference sequence). Between the trimmed V and J ends, which lost 8 bases and 2 bases, there was a span of 12 bases. The CDR3 is 13 residues long. CDR3 DNA: TGTGCCAGCTCAAGGGCAGAAAACTATGGCTACACCTTC. This codes for CASSRAENYGYTF.

This clonotype occurred a few times. The chain couples TRBV20-1 to TRBJ2-7, with D unclear. From germline, CDR1 is DFQATT and CDR2 SNEGSKA (reference sequence). The ends were cut back, 4 bases at V and 4 bases at J, with 17 bases in the middle. This CDR3 is built from 14 residues. The CDR3 nucleotides read TGCAGTGCTAACGCTGCTAGTTTGGGTTACGAGCAGTACTTC. Protein sequence: CSANAASLGYEQYF.

This chain connects TRBV11-2 to TRBJ2-7; possibly TRBD1 for D (6 bases). Trimming removed 4 bases at V and 2 bases at J, with 12 bases between. CDR3 size: 14 residues. CDR1 and CDR2 from the germline V gene are SGHAT and FQNNGV. The CDR3 loop is CASSWGPEPYEQYF. CDR3 sequence (DNA): TGTGCCAGCAGCTGGGGGCCAGAACCCTACGAGCAGTACTTC.